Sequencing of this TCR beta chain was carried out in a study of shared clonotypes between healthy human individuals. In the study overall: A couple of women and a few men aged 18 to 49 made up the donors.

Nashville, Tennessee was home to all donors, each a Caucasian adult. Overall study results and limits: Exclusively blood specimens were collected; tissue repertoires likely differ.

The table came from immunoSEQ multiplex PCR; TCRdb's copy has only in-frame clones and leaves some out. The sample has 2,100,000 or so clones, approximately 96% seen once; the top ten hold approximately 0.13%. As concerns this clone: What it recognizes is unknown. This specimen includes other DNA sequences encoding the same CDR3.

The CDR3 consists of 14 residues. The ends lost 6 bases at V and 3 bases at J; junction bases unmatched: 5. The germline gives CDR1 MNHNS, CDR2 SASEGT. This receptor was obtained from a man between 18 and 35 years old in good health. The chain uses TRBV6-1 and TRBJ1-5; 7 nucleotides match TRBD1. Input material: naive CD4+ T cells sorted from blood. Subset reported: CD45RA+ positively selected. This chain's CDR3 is CASRGGTANQPQHF. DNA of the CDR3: TGTGCCAGCAGAGGTGGGACAGCCAATCAGCCCCAGCATTTT.